These 5 T cell receptor beta chains share one sample of origin, sequenced in a study of T cells expressing NK-cell markers. Reprocessing the 5' RACE reads, TCRdb reports a single entry for every CDR3 protein and omits DNA. The table for this sample gives about 450,000 distinct CDR3 sequences. The sample consisted of blood T cells: a sorted CD56 or NKG2C T cell subset, CD4+ or CD8+ T cells, or bulk PBMC T cells (not recorded which). The receptor set was obtained from a woman between 18 and 70 years old in good health.

This chain links TRBV16 with TRBJ1-1; TCRdb designates TRBD1, a call that cannot be tested without DNA. This CDR3 comprises 14 residues. Per the germline V gene, CDR1 is KGHSY and CDR2 is FQNENV. The CDR3 here is CASSQSRGVTEAFF. The full variable domain, rest sourced from reference TRBV16 and TRBJ1-1, is GEEVAQTPKHLVRGEGQKAKLYCAPIKGHSYVFWYQQVLKNEFKFLISFQNENVFDETGMPKERFSAKCLPNSPCSLEIQATKLEDSAVYFCASSQSRGVTEAFFGQGTRLTVV.

The V call is TRBV27, the J call TRBJ2-7; there is no DNA to check the TCRdb D call of TRBD1. The CDR3 totals 15 residues. From germline, CDR1 is MNHEY and CDR2 SMNVEV (reference sequence). CDR3 in amino acids: CASSFKGQGVYEQYF.

The chain recombines TRBV14 with TRBJ2-7; TCRdb's assignment of TRBD1 cannot be checked, as there is no DNA. The V gene's germline CDR1 is SGHDN and CDR2 FVKESK. CDR3 length equals 14 residues. The CDR3 spells CASSQNGQSYEQYF.

The chain combines TRBV12-3 or TRBV12-4 with TRBJ2-1; TCRdb names TRBD2, which stays unverified in the absence of DNA. There are 12 residues in the CDR3. CDR3: CGTGRATREQFF.

This chain connects TRBV20-1 to TRBJ2-5. CDR1 is DFQATT and CDR2 is SNEGSKA in the germline V gene (reference sequence). The CDR3 contains 13 residues. CDR3 amino acids: CSAHLGYEETQYF.